This T cell receptor (beta chain) was found in a study of T cell repertoires in cytomegalovirus infection. Notes on the study in general: There were HLA-C-restricted CMV-specific TCR beta clonotypes dominating the ex vivo response.

MiXCR was run by TCRdb on the reads, yielding one entry per CDR3 protein. The sample holds around 300,000 distinct CDR3 sequences, less than 25% seen once. This clonotype was detected a few times. Antigen unknown. Specimen: cultured PBMCs, collected from culture after CMV antigen stimulation. This clonotype was sampled from a human donor in good health (CMV status not recorded). Some clones in this sample may be carry-over from other donors' samples.

The CDR3 DNA reads as TGTGCCAGCACCCTGGCAGGGTTCCTGTACGAGCAGTACTTC. Its protein product is CASTLAGFLYEQYF. V usage is TRBV12-3 or TRBV12-4 and J usage is TRBJ2-7; the D gene is possibly TRBD1 (5 bases). This CDR3 is built from 14 residues. The V and J ends lost 7 bases and 4 bases respectively, with 17 bases between them.